A single sample is the source of the 3 T cell receptor beta chains below, sequenced in a study of shared clonotypes between healthy human individuals. Some clones are missing from TCRdb's copy, which holds only in-frame ones; the method was immunoSEQ multiplex PCR. The table has roughly 530,000 clones, almost 97% seen once. Specimen: naive CD4+ T cells sorted from blood. Subset reported: CD45RA+ positively selected. The receptors were sampled from a young woman in good health.

The rearrangement links TRBV23-1 to TRBJ2-5; 12 bases agree with TRBD2. The end of the DNA aligns better with TRBJ2-7, so the J call may be wrong. TRBV23-1 is flagged as an ORF with uncertain function. The CDR3 has 15 residues. The CDR3 region has the DNA TGCGCCAGCAGTCAATTAGGGACTAGCGGGTACGAGCAGTACTTC. Its protein product is CASSQLGTSGYEQYF.

This clone showed up just once. In the same sample, other DNA sequences code for this CDR3. CDR3 sequence: CASSFLTGGNQPQHF. CDR3 coding DNA: TGTGCCAGCAGTTTTCTCACAGGGGGCAATCAGCCCCAGCATTTT. This chain links TRBV28 with TRBJ1-5, with 7 bases matching TRBD1. CDR3 length: 15 residues. The germline CDR1 and CDR2 sequences are MDHEN and SYDVKM. Trimming cost V 3 bases and J 2 bases; bases outside gene matches: 4.

This chain uses TRBV7-9 with TRBJ1-2; D not certain. Looked up from germline, CDR1 is SEHNR and CDR2 is FQNEAQ (reference sequence). V lost 5 bases and J lost 8, with 15 bases in between. The CDR3 has 13 residues. The CDR3 nucleotides are TGTGCCAGCAGCCCTTCGGACGGTAGGGGCTACACCTTC. This translates into CASSPSDGRGYTF.